These T cell receptor beta chains were read from a single sample in a study of T cells after yellow fever vaccination. From the 5' RACE reads, TCRdb called clonotypes with MiXCR, one entry per CDR3 protein. The table records 300,000 to 400,000 distinct CDR3 sequences, about 4% of them present only once. Sequencing used PBMCs, obtained 5 days after the yellow fever booster vaccination. The receptors shown here come from a young man who received the YFV17D yellow fever vaccine. CDR3s include the opening cysteine and the closing phenylalanine or tryptophan. D genes are given only for firm matches. Where a row states a size, it is once, few, many or the class of an expanded clone; other rows omit it.

>16|-|TRBJ2-3|TRBV27|-
CASTRGWGGHTDTQYF
TGTGCCAGCACCCGGGGGTGGGGGGGCCATACAGATACGCAGTATTTT
>13|-|TRBJ2-7|TRBV20-1|-
CSAREGSSYEQYF
TGCAGTGCTAGAGAGGGTAGCTCCTACGAGCAGTACTTC
>12|-|TRBJ1-2|TRBV20-1|-
CRAHDGGAGYTF
TGCAGGGCCCACGATGGCGGTGCTGGCTACACCTTC
>14|-|TRBJ1-5|TRBV5-8|-
CASSLFTANQPQHF
TGTGCCAGCAGCTTGTTCACAGCTAATCAGCCCCAGCATTTT
>17|-|TRBJ2-6|TRBV10-2|few
CASRGWGQSSGANVLTF
TGCGCCAGCAGAGGGTGGGGACAAAGCTCTGGGGCCAACGTCCTGACTTTC
>15|TRBD1|TRBJ2-1|TRBV4-1|many
CASSLRQGAFNEQFF
TGCGCCAGCAGCCTTAGACAGGGGGCTTTTAATGAGCAGTTCTTC
>16|TRBD1|TRBJ1-4|TRBV5-1|-
CASSLGYRGQDEKLFF
TGCGCCAGCAGCTTGGGATACAGGGGGCAGGATGAAAAACTGTTTTTT
>14|TRBD1|TRBJ1-2|TRBV12-3/TRBV12-4|-
CASTPTGGNYGYTF
TGTGCCAGCACCCCGACAGGGGGCAACTATGGCTACACCTTC
>13|-|TRBJ1-2|TRBV5-1|-
CASSLSGPVGYTF
TGCGCCAGCAGCTTGTCCGGCCCCGTGGGCTACACCTTC
>12|TRBD1|TRBJ1-1|TRBV6-5|few
CASGRTGGRAFF
TGTGCCAGCGGAAGAACAGGGGGCAGAGCTTTCTTT
>15|TRBD2|TRBJ2-3|TRBV6-5|-
CASSYGSGGWDTQYF
TGTGCCAGCAGTTACGGGAGCGGGGGCTGGGATACGCAGTATTTT
>13|-|TRBJ1-1|TRBV20-1|-
CSARGDSRTEAFF
TGCAGTGCTAGAGGGGACTCACGCACTGAAGCTTTCTTT
>17|TRBD2|TRBJ2-5|TRBV7-2|few
CASSLGVAGQSQETQYF
TGTGCCAGCAGCTTAGGCGTAGCGGGCCAATCCCAAGAGACCCAGTACTTC
>15|-|TRBJ2-5|TRBV5-1|-
CASSPRQGGPETQYF
TGCGCCAGCAGCCCGAGACAGGGAGGGCCAGAGACCCAGTACTTC